The rows below give T cell receptor beta chains drawn from one sample of a study of T cell responses to AZD1222 COVID-19 vaccine. Clones were read by immunoSEQ multiplex PCR, and TCRdb kept only the in-frame ones, dropping some. The profile shows 150,000 to 200,000 clones, roughly nine tenths of them singletons. Source: peripheral blood, taken 28 days after the second AZD1222 dose. Receptor source: an adult who received the AZD1222 COVID-19 vaccine. Both conserved end residues are part of each CDR3. A D gene is named only where the DNA matches it firmly. Size is stated for part of the rows, as once, few or many counts, or as a class when the clone is expanded.

D: -; J: TRBJ1-1; size: -; V: TRBV30; CDR3: CAWSPGNTEAFF; DNA: TGTGCCTGGAGTCCAGGGAACACTGAAGCTTTCTTT
D: -; J: TRBJ1-5; size: once; V: TRBV28; CDR3: CASSFTQPQHF; DNA: TGTGCCAGCAGTTTCACTCAGCCCCAGCATTTT
D: -; J: TRBJ1-3; size: -; V: TRBV28; CDR3: CASSPGSSGNTIYF; DNA: TGTGCCAGCAGCCCCGGGAGCTCTGGAAACACCATATATTTT
D: TRBD1; J: TRBJ1-1; size: once; V: TRBV20-1; CDR3: CSATLTGGAFF; DNA: TGCAGTGCAACACTTACAGGGGGAGCTTTCTTT
D: -; J: TRBJ2-1; size: -; V: TRBV7-3; CDR3: CASSSSGRNEQFF; DNA: TGTGCCAGCAGCTCATCTGGGCGCAATGAGCAGTTCTTC
D: TRBD1; J: TRBJ1-5; size: -; V: TRBV28; CDR3: CASRAGTGYQPQHF; DNA: TGTGCCAGCAGAGCGGGGACAGGGTATCAGCCCCAGCATTTT
D: -; J: TRBJ2-1; size: once; V: TRBV9; CDR3: CASSPLWANEQFF; DNA: TGTGCCAGCAGCCCTCTTTGGGCAAATGAGCAGTTCTTC
D: TRBD2; J: TRBJ2-2; size: -; V: TRBV7-9; CDR3: CASSLSGRRAGELFF; DNA: TGTGCCAGCAGCCTCAGCGGGAGACGGGCCGGGGAGCTGTTTTTT
D: -; J: TRBJ1-6; size: -; V: TRBV19; CDR3: CASSIAVGGGSPLHF; DNA: TGTGCCAGTAGTATCGCCGTGGGAGGGGGTTCACCCCTCCACTTT
D: -; J: TRBJ2-7; size: -; V: TRBV7-2; CDR3: CASSQDRSSYEQYF; DNA: TGTGCCAGCAGTCAGGACCGGAGCTCCTACGAGCAGTACTTC
D: -; J: TRBJ2-4; size: -; V: TRBV27; CDR3: CASSLSLQGLNIQYF; DNA: TGTGCCAGCAGTTTATCTCTACAGGGTTTGAACATTCAGTACTTC
D: TRBD2; J: TRBJ2-3; size: -; V: TRBV5-1; CDR3: CASSLEGLAGTSTDTQYF; DNA: TGCGCCAGCAGCTTGGAGGGACTAGCGGGAACTAGCACAGATACGCAGTATTTT
D: -; J: TRBJ2-1; size: -; V: TRBV15; CDR3: CATSNLLATYNEQFF; DNA: TGTGCCACCAGCAACCTACTAGCTACCTACAATGAGCAGTTCTTC
D: TRBD2; J: TRBJ2-5; size: -; V: TRBV18; CDR3: CASGRLAEETQYF; DNA: TGTGCCAGCGGACGACTAGCGGAAGAGACCCAGTACTTC
D: -; J: TRBJ2-3; size: once; V: TRBV9; CDR3: CASSVNTVDTQYF; DNA: TGTGCCAGCAGCGTTAACACGGTCGATACGCAGTATTTT
D: -; J: TRBJ2-1; size: -; V: TRBV13; CDR3: CASSLGDDNEQFF; DNA: TGTGCCAGCAGCTTAGGGGACGACAATGAGCAGTTCTTC
D: -; J: TRBJ2-5; size: once; V: TRBV3-1/TRBV3-2; CDR3: CASSHAPLSETQYF; DNA: TGTGCCAGCAGCCACGCACCTTTATCAGAGACCCAGTACTTC
D: -; J: TRBJ2-3; size: -; V: TRBV3-1/TRBV3-2; CDR3: CASSQEASAYTDTQYF; DNA: TGTGCCAGCAGCCAAGAGGCAAGCGCTTACACAGATACGCAGTATTTT
D: TRBD1; J: TRBJ1-2; size: -; V: TRBV19; CDR3: CASSIGPGTGRSYGYTF; DNA: TGTGCCAGTAGTATAGGTCCCGGGACAGGAAGGAGCTATGGCTACACCTTC
D: TRBD2; J: TRBJ2-3; size: -; V: TRBV30; CDR3: CAWTLAGARSTDTQYF; DNA: TGTGCCTGGACCCTAGCGGGGGCCAGAAGCACAGATACGCAGTATTTT
D: -; J: TRBJ1-1; size: -; V: TRBV9; CDR3: CASSVEGVLNTEAFF; DNA: TGTGCCAGCAGCGTCGAAGGGGTGTTGAACACTGAAGCTTTCTTT
D: -; J: TRBJ1-3; size: -; V: TRBV7-2; CDR3: CASSLGPLSSGNTIYF; DNA: TGTGCCAGCAGCTTAGGGCCTTTGAGCTCTGGAAACACCATATATTTT
D: -; J: TRBJ1-5; size: -; V: TRBV4-1; CDR3: CASSTDRDQPQHF; DNA: TGCGCCAGCAGCACGGACAGAGATCAGCCCCAGCATTTT